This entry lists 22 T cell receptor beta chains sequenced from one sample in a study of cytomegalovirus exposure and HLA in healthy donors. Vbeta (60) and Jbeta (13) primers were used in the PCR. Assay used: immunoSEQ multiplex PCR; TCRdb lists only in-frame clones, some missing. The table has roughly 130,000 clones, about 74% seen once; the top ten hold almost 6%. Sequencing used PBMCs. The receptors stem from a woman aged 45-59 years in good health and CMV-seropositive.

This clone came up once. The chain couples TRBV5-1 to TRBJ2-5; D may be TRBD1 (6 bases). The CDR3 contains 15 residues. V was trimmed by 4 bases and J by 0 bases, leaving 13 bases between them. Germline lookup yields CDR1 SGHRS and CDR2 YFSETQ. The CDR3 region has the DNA TGCGCCAGCAGCGGGTTACAGGGCTACCAAGAGACCCAGTACTTC. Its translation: CASSGLQGYQETQYF.

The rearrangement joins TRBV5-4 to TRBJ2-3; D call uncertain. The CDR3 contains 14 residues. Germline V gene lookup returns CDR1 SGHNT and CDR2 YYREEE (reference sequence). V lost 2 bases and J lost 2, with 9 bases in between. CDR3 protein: CASSLGAITDTQYF. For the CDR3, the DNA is TGTGCCAGCAGCTTAGGAGCGATCACAGATACGCAGTATTTT. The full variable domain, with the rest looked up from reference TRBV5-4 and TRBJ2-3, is ETGVTQSPTHLIKTRGQQVTLRCSSQSGHNTVSWYQQALGQGPQFIFQYYREEENGRGNFPPRFSGLQFPNYSSELNVNALELDDSALYLCASSLGAITDTQYFGPGTRLTVL.

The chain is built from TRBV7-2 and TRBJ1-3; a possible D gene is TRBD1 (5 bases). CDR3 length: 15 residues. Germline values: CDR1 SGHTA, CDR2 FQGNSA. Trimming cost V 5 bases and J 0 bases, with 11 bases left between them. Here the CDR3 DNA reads TGTGCCAGCAGCCCCCAGGGTCCCTCTGGAAACACCATATATTTT. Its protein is CASSPQGPSGNTIYF.

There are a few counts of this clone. The CDR3 DNA reads as TGTGCCAGCTCACCACCGGGGCAGGGGGAGACCCAGTACTTC. Residues: CASSPPGQGETQYF. The chain carries TRBV18 and TRBJ2-5, with D tentatively TRBD1 (6 bases). The CDR3 is made up of 14 amino acids. The V gene's germline CDR1 is KGHSH and CDR2 LQKENI. The V end lost 0 bases, the J end lost 5 bases, and 10 bases lay between the germline ends.

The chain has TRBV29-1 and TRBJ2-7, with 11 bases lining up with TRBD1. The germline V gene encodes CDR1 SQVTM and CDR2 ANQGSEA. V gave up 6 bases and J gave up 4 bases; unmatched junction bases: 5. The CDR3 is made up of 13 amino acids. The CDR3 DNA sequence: TGCAGCGTAGCGGGACAGGGGGGGTACGAGCAGTACTTC. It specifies CSVAGQGGYEQYF.

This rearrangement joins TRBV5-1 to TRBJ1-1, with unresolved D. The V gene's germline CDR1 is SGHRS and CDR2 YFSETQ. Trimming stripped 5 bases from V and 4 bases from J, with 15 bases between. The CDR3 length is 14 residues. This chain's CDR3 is CASRPRESVTEAFF. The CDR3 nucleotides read TGCGCCAGCAGGCCCCGGGAATCGGTCACTGAAGCTTTCTTT. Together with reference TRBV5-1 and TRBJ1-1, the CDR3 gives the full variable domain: KAGVTQTPRYLIKTRGQQVTLSCSPISGHRSVSWYQQTPGQGLQFLFEYFSETQRNKGNFPGRFSGRQFSNSRSEMNVSTLELGDSALYLCASRPRESVTEAFFGQGTRLTVV.

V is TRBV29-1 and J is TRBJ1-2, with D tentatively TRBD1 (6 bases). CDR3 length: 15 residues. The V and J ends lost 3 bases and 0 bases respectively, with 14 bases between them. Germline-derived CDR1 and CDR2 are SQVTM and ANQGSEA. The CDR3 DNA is TGCAGCGTTGATTGGATTGGGGGCTCTAACTATGGCTACACCTTC. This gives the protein CSVDWIGGSNYGYTF. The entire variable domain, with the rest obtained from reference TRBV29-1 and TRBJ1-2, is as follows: SAVISQKPSRDICQRGTSLTIQCQVDSQVTMMFWYRQQPGQSLTLIATANQGSEATYESGFVIDKFPISRPNLTFSTLTVSNMSPEDSSIYLCSVDWIGGSNYGYTFGSGTRLTVV.

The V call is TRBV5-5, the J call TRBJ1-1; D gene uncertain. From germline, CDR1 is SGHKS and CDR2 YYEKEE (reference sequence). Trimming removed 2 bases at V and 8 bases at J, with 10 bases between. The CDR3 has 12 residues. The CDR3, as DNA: TGTGCCAGCAGCTTACGAGGAATCGAAGCTTTCTTT. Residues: CASSLRGIEAFF.

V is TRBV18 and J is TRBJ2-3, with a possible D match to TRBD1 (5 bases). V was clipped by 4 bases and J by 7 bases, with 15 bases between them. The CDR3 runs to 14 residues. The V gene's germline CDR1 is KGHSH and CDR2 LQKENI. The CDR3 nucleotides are TGTGCCAGCTCACTTAATACAGGCCAATATACGCAGTATTTT. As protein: CASSLNTGQYTQYF.

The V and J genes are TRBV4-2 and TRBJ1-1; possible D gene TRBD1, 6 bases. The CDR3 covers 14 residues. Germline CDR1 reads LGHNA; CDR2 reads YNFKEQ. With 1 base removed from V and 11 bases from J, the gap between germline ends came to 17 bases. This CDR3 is CASSQVGQGRAAFF. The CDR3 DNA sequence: TGTGCCAGCAGCCAAGTCGGGCAGGGGAGAGCCGCTTTCTTT.

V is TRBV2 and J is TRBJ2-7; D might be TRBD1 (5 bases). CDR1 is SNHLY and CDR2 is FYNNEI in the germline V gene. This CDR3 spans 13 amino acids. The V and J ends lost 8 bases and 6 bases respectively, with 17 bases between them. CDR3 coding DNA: TGTGCCAGCTTGGCAGGGATGGTCAGCGAGCAGTACTTC. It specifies CASLAGMVSEQYF.

The CDR3 reads CASSPWGSGGARETQYF. The CDR3 DNA reads TGTGCCAGCAGCCCCTGGGGTAGCGGGGGGGCGCGGGAGACCCAGTACTTC. The genes are TRBV7-9 and TRBJ2-5, with TRBD2 identical over 11 bases. Per germline, CDR1 SEHNR and CDR2 FQNEAQ (reference sequence). The CDR3 runs to 17 residues. Unmatched junction bases numbered 13, after V lost 5 bases and J lost 5 bases.

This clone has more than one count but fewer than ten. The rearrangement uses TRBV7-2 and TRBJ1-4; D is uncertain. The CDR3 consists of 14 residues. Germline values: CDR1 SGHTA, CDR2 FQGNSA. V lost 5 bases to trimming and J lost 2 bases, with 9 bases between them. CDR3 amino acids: CASSRSSTNEKLFF. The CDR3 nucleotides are TGTGCCAGCAGCCGGAGCTCCACTAATGAAAAACTGTTTTTT.

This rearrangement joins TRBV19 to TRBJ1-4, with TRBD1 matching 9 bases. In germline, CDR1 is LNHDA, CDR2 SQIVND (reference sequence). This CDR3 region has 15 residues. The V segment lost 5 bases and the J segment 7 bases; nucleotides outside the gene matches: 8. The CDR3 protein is CASSDYRGQSEKLFF. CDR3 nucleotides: TGTGCCAGTAGTGATTACAGGGGGCAAAGTGAAAAACTGTTTTTT.

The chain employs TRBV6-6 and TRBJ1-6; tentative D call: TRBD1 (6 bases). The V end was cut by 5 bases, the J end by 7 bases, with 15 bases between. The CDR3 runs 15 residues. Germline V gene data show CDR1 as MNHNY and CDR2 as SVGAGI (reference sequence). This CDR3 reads CASSIRQAQNSPLHF. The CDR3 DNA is TGTGCCAGCAGTATACGACAGGCCCAGAATTCACCCCTCCACTTT.

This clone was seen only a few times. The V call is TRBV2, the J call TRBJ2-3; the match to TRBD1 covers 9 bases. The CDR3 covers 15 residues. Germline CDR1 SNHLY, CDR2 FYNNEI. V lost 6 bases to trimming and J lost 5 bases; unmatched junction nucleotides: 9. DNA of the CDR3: TGTGCCAGCAGGTATCGGACAGGGGCGAAAGATACGCAGTATTTT. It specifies CASRYRTGAKDTQYF.

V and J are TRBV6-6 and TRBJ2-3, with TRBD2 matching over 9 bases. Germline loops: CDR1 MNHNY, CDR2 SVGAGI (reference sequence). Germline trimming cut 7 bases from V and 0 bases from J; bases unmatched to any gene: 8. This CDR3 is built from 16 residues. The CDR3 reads CASTLHLAGSTDTQYF. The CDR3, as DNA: TGTGCCAGCACCTTACACCTAGCGGGAAGCACAGATACGCAGTATTTT.

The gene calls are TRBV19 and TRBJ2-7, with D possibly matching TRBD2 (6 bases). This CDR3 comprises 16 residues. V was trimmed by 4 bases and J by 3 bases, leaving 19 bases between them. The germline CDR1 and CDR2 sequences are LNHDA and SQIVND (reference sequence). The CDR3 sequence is CASSNSIKGLGYEQYF. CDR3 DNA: TGTGCCAGTAGTAATTCGATTAAGGGACTTGGCTACGAGCAGTACTTC.

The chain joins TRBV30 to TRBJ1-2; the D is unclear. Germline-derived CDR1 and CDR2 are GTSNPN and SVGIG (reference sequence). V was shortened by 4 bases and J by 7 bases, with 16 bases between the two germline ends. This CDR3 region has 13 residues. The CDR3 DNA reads TGTGCCTGGACTGTTGGAGGGAGGGTTGGCTACACCTTC. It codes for CAWTVGGRVGYTF.

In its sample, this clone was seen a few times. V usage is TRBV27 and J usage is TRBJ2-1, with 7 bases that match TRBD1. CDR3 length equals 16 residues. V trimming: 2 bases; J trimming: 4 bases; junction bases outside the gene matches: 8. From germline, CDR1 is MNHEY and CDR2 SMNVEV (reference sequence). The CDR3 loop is CASSLQATGSYNEQFF. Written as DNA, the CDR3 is TGTGCCAGCAGTTTACAAGCGACAGGGTCGTACAATGAGCAGTTCTTC.

CDR3 sequence reads: CATYRDRGTSGGSNTGELFF. As DNA, the CDR3 is TGCGCCACTTACCGGGACAGGGGGACTAGCGGGGGTTCGAACACCGGGGAGCTGTTTTTT. The V and J genes are TRBV10-1 and TRBJ2-2; 14 nucleotides align to TRBD2. Germline-derived CDR1 and CDR2 are WNHNN and SYGVQD (reference sequence). The J segment lost 0 bases and the V segment lost 10 bases, leaving 16 bases of the junction unmatched. The CDR3 totals 20 residues.

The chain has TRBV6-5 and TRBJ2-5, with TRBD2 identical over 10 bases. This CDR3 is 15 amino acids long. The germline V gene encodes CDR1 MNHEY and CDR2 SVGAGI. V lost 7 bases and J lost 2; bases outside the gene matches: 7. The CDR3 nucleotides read TGTGCCAGCAAGGATAGCGGGGGGCCACAAGAGACCCAGTACTTC. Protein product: CASKDSGGPQETQYF.